A selection of T cell receptor beta chains follows, all from one sample in a study of shared T cell receptors in the human thymus. The repertoire was sequenced with immunoSEQ multiplex PCR; TCRdb's copy has only in-frame clones and lacks some. This sample has some 760,000 clones, with 80% to 90% found just once. These same data were also listed under a study on human thymus T cells.

The material sequenced was thymocytes. The receptors here all came from a girl under three years old with a congenital heart defect. Each CDR3 is given with its conserved first and last residue. Fields, in order: J gene, clone size, D gene, V gene, CDR3 length, CDR3 DNA, CDR3 protein. A D gene is named only where the DNA matches it firmly. Where a row states a size, it is once, few, many or the class of an expanded clone; other rows omit it.

>TRBJ1-3|-|-|TRBV2|12
TGTGCCAGCAGAGGACAGGGAAACACCATATATTTT
CASRGQGNTIYF
>TRBJ2-1|-|TRBD2|TRBV7-6|16
TGTGCCAGCAGCTCCCTAGCGGGGGACCACTACAATGAGCAGTTCTTC
CASSSLAGDHYNEQFF
>TRBJ2-7|few|TRBD2|TRBV28|13
TGTGCCAGCAGTTTGCGGGGGACCCACGAGCAGTACTTC
CASSLRGTHEQYF
>TRBJ1-4|-|TRBD1|TRBV11-2|17
TGTGCCAGCAGCGACCCTTTCCCGGACAGGAAAAATGAAAAACTGTTTTTT
CASSDPFPDRKNEKLFF
>TRBJ1-2|-|-|TRBV5-1|16
TGCGCCAGCAGCTTGGAATGGCCCCTCCCAAACTATGGCTACACCTTC
CASSLEWPLPNYGYTF
>TRBJ1-5|-|TRBD1|TRBV27|17
TGTGCCAGCAGTCCCGGGACAGGGACAGGTAGCAATCAGCCCCAGCATTTT
CASSPGTGTGSNQPQHF
>TRBJ2-7|-|TRBD2|TRBV7-2|16
TGTGCCAGCAGCTCCTCTACTAGCGGGGGGGCCTACGAGCAGTACTTC
CASSSSTSGGAYEQYF
>TRBJ1-2|-|-|TRBV6-1|15
TGTGCCAGCAGCCGGGACGGAGGGGCGGGCTATGGCTACACCTTC
CASSRDGGAGYGYTF
>TRBJ1-1|-|-|TRBV15|16
TGTGCCACCAGCAGAGATCGTAGGGACACGAACACTGAAGCTTTCTTT
CATSRDRRDTNTEAFF
>TRBJ1-2|once|TRBD1|TRBV7-2|16
TGTGCCAGCAGCTCACTGCGGACAGGGGGCAACTATGGCTACACCTTC
CASSSLRTGGNYGYTF
>TRBJ1-1|-|TRBD1|TRBV4-2|16
TGTGCCAGCAGCCAAGACGGGACAGGGGAAAGAACTGAAGCTTTCTTT
CASSQDGTGERTEAFF
>TRBJ1-1|-|-|TRBV11-2|13
TGTGCCAGCAGGGACAGCGGCGACACTGAAGCTTTCTTT
CASRDSGDTEAFF
>TRBJ2-1|-|-|TRBV12-5|15
TGTGCTAGTGGTTTGGGCGGGCCGTTAGGGAATGAGCAGTTCTTC
CASGLGGPLGNEQFF
>TRBJ1-1|-|-|TRBV25-1|15
TGTGCCAGCAGTGAAATCCCAGGGGAGAACACTGAAGCTTTCTTT
CASSEIPGENTEAFF
>TRBJ2-3|once|TRBD2|TRBV2|16
TGTGCCAGCAGTGGAACCACTAGCGGGAACACAGATACGCAGTATTTT
CASSGTTSGNTDTQYF
>TRBJ1-2|few|-|TRBV7-9|18
TGTGCCAGCAGCTTAGGTGGGGGGTCGGGTACCCTTAACTATGGCTACACCTTC
CASSLGGGSGTLNYGYTF
>TRBJ1-1|-|-|TRBV10-3|14
TGTGCCATCAGAAATTCAGGGCGAAACACTGAAGCTTTCTTT
CAIRNSGRNTEAFF
>TRBJ1-6|few|TRBD1|TRBV4-3|18
TGCGCCAGCAGCCAAGGATGGAGGGGGCCAGCCTATAATTCACCCCTCCACTTT
CASSQGWRGPAYNSPLHF
>TRBJ1-1|-|-|TRBV19|14
TGTGCCAGTAGTAAACAACGAGGTGGCACTGAAGCTTTCTTT
CASSKQRGGTEAFF
>TRBJ1-2|-|-|TRBV10-3|14
TGTGCCATCAGTGAGTCGGACACTCCCTATGGCTACACCTTC
CAISESDTPYGYTF
>TRBJ1-1|-|TRBD1|TRBV28|13
TGTGCCAGCAGTTCCGGGACAGAAGGTGAAGCTTTCTTT
CASSSGTEGEAFF
>TRBJ1-5|-|-|TRBV19|16
TGTGCCAGTAGTAGAGAACAGGGCCCTAGCAATCAGCCCCAGCATTTT
CASSREQGPSNQPQHF
>TRBJ1-2|-|TRBD1|TRBV7-2|16
TGTGCCAGCAGCTTATCGAAGGGCAGGGGGAGATATGGCTACACCTTC
CASSLSKGRGRYGYTF
>TRBJ2-7|-|-|TRBV25-1|15
TGTGCCAGCAGTGCCAGGGGCCCGAGCTCCTACGAGCAGTACTTC
CASSARGPSSYEQYF
>TRBJ1-4|once|-|TRBV14|14
TGTGCCAGCAGCCAAGATCCCCCCCTCAGAAAACTGTTTTTT
CASSQDPPLRKLFF
>TRBJ2-3|-|TRBD2|TRBV9|17
TGTGCCAGCAGCCTGGGGGAACTAGCGGGTCTCACAGATACGCAGTATTTT
CASSLGELAGLTDTQYF
>TRBJ1-6|-|TRBD1|TRBV28|19
TGTGCCAGCAGTTTATTGGGCAGGGGGCTAGGTAGGTCCGCTTCACCCCTCCACTTT
CASSLLGRGLGRSASPLHF
>TRBJ1-6|-|-|TRBV7-2|18
TGTGCCAGCAGCTCCTTTCGGTTCGAGCCCCCTGATGGTTCACCCCTCCACTTT
CASSSFRFEPPDGSPLHF
>TRBJ1-2|-|-|TRBV27|15
TGTGCCAGCAGTTTATCTGGCAGGGGAAGCGATGGCTACACCTTC
CASSLSGRGSDGYTF
>TRBJ1-2|-|TRBD1|TRBV10-3|12
TGTGCCATAGGACAGGGCGACTATGGCTACACCTTC
CAIGQGDYGYTF
>TRBJ2-1|-|-|TRBV19|17
TGTGCCAGTAGTATTACCACGCATGCGGATTGGGACAATGAGCAGTTCTTC
CASSITTHADWDNEQFF
>TRBJ1-1|once|-|TRBV19|12
TGTGCCAGTAAAAGGGGTGACACTGAAGCTTTCTTT
CASKRGDTEAFF
>TRBJ1-4|-|TRBD1|TRBV6-1|15
TGTGCCAGCAGTACAGGGGGGATAATTAATGAAAAACTGTTTTTT
CASSTGGIINEKLFF
>TRBJ2-7|once|-|TRBV14|16
TGTGCCAGCAGCCAAGTCGGCAGGGGACCCTCCTACGAGCAGTACTTC
CASSQVGRGPSYEQYF
>TRBJ2-4|-|-|TRBV7-9|15
TGTGCCAGCAGCCCACGACAGCTAGCCAAAAACATTCAGTACTTC
CASSPRQLAKNIQYF
>TRBJ1-2|-|-|TRBV28|13
TGTGCCAGCAGTTTCGCAGGGAAGGTGGGCTACACCTTC
CASSFAGKVGYTF
>TRBJ2-4|-|-|TRBV5-6|17
TGTGCCAGCAGCTTGGCCAGTGGAGGGGTAGCCAAAAACATTCAGTACTTC
CASSLASGGVAKNIQYF
>TRBJ2-7|-|TRBD2|TRBV5-1|19
TGCGCCAGCAGCCTCTACTCTAGCGGGGGGGCTTCGTACTCCTACGAGCAGTACTTC
CASSLYSSGGASYSYEQYF
>TRBJ1-4|-|-|TRBV5-1|18
TGCGCCAGCAGCCCCTTGCGGTATCCAGGGGCGTTTAATGAAAAACTGTTTTTT
CASSPLRYPGAFNEKLFF
>TRBJ1-6|-|TRBD1|TRBV5-6|16
TGTGCCAGCAGCTCCCCGGCCGACAGGGCGAGTTCACCCCTCCACTTT
CASSSPADRASSPLHF
>TRBJ2-1|-|TRBD1|TRBV15|19
TGTGCCACCAGCAGGACACCGGGACAGGAGATTCTCTCCTACAATGAGCAGTTCTTC
CATSRTPGQEILSYNEQFF
>TRBJ1-2|-|TRBD1|TRBV12-5|15
TGTGCTAGTGGTTTGGTAATGACAGGGAACTATGGCTACACCTTC
CASGLVMTGNYGYTF
>TRBJ2-3|few|TRBD2|TRBV2|15
TGTGCCAGCAGTGATCAGCGGGGGGGCCAAGATACGCAGTATTTT
CASSDQRGGQDTQYF
>TRBJ1-3|-|-|TRBV6-5|15
TGTGCCAGCAGTTACAACGGGGAATCTGGAAACACCATATATTTT
CASSYNGESGNTIYF
>TRBJ1-2|few|-|TRBV4-1|17
TGCGCCAGCAGGGGCCGGGACACCCCCCTAGGGAGCTATGGCTACACCTTC
CASRGRDTPLGSYGYTF